Presented here are 12 T cell receptor beta chains from one specimen sequenced in a study of T cell responses to AZD1222 COVID-19 vaccine. Some clones are missing from TCRdb's copy, which holds only in-frame ones; the method was immunoSEQ multiplex PCR. The data hold approximately 89,000 clones, with about 86% observed a single time. The sequencing used peripheral blood, collected 28 days after the second AZD1222 dose. The receptor set was obtained from an adult who received the AZD1222 COVID-19 vaccine.

The V call is TRBV3-1 (or the pseudogene TRBV3-2), the J call TRBJ2-7, with D unresolved. Per germline, CDR1 LGHDT and CDR2 YNNKEL (reference sequence). This CDR3 region has 15 residues. V lost 4 bases and J lost 2, with 15 bases in between. The CDR3 nucleotides read TGTGCCAGCAGCCCTCCACGGGCGCGAACCTACGAGCAGTACTTC. The encoded protein is CASSPPRARTYEQYF.

The chain has TRBV15 and TRBJ1-5; TRBD1 might be the D (6 bases). V was trimmed by 0 bases and J by 7 bases, leaving 16 bases between them. The CDR3 is 16 residues long. Germline-derived CDR1 and CDR2 are LNHNV and YYDKDF (reference sequence). As DNA, the CDR3 is TGTGCCACCAGCAGAGATCGGGTGGGGGCTGGGCAGCCCCAGCATTTT. Its protein is CATSRDRVGAGQPQHF. The full variable domain, rest sourced from reference TRBV15 and TRBJ1-5, is DAMVIQNPRYQVTQFGKPVTLSCSQTLNHNVMYWYQQKSSQAPKLLFHYYDKDFNNEADTPDNFQSRRPNTSFCFLDIRSPGLGDTAMYLCATSRDRVGAGQPQHFGDGTRLSIL.

The chain has TRBV7-9 and TRBJ1-4, with a weak D call TRBD1 (6 bases). From germline, CDR1 is SEHNR and CDR2 FQNEAQ (reference sequence). Trimming took 2 bases from V and 4 from J, leaving 11 bases between them. This CDR3 is 15 amino acids long. CDR3 region: CASSLFHRVNEKLFF. CDR3 coding DNA: TGTGCCAGCAGCTTATTCCACAGGGTTAATGAAAAACTGTTTTTT. Filled out from reference TRBV7-9 and TRBJ1-4, the complete variable domain reads DTGVSQNPRHKITKRGQNVTFRCDPISEHNRLYWYRQTLGQGPEFLTYFQNEAQLEKSRLLSDRFSAERPKGSFSTLEIQRTEQGDSAMYLCASSLFHRVNEKLFFGSGTQLSVL.

V gene TRBV5-1 combines with J gene TRBJ1-5; no clear D gene. V gave up 1 base and J gave up 5 bases, with 7 bases separating them. Per the germline V gene, CDR1 is SGHRS and CDR2 is YFSETQ. The CDR3 has 13 amino acids. The CDR3: CASSLNPDQPQHF. The CDR3 DNA follows: TGCGCCAGCAGCTTGAATCCGGATCAGCCCCAGCATTTT. The full variable domain, its missing parts supplied by reference TRBV5-1 and TRBJ1-5, is KAGVTQTPRYLIKTRGQQVTLSCSPISGHRSVSWYQQTPGQGLQFLFEYFSETQRNKGNFPGRFSGRQFSNSRSEMNVSTLELGDSALYLCASSLNPDQPQHFGDGTRLSIL.

The chain is built from TRBV9 and TRBJ1-3; D may be TRBD1 (5 bases). The germline V gene encodes CDR1 SGDLS and CDR2 YYNGEE. Trimming left V 3 bases short and J 2 bases short, with 15 bases between. The CDR3 consists of 16 residues. The CDR3 region is CASSAGRGFTGNTIYF. As DNA, the CDR3 is TGTGCCAGCAGCGCTGGGAGGGGATTTACTGGAAACACCATATATTTT. Drawing the rest from reference TRBV9 and TRBJ1-3, the complete variable domain is DSGVTQTPKHLITATGQRVTLRCSPRSGDLSVYWYQQSLDQGLQFLIQYYNGEERAKGNILERFSAQQFPDLHSELNLSSLELGDSALYFCASSAGRGFTGNTIYFGEGSWLTVV.

The count of this clone is one. V is TRBV19 and J is TRBJ2-2; D is unclear. CDR1 LNHDA and CDR2 SQIVND come from the germline V gene (reference sequence). There are 15 residues in the CDR3. V lost 3 bases to trimming and J lost 4 bases, with 12 bases between them. The CDR3, as DNA: TGTGCCAGTAGTATTTTTCCCGATTCCACCGGGGAGCTGTTTTTT. It encodes CASSIFPDSTGELFF. Complete variable domain (other parts from reference TRBV19 and TRBJ2-2): DGGITQSPKYLFRKEGQNVTLSCEQNLNHDAMYWYRQDPGQGLRLIYYSQIVNDFQKGDIAEGYSVSREKKESFPLTVTSAQKNPTAFYLCASSIFPDSTGELFFGEGSRLTVL.

The genes are TRBV3-1 (or the pseudogene TRBV3-2) and TRBJ2-1; D gene unclear. The germline V gene encodes CDR1 LGHDT and CDR2 YNNKEL (reference sequence). V was cut by 0 bases and J by 9 bases, with 21 bases left in between. The CDR3 runs 17 residues. CDR3 bases: TGTGCCAGCAGCCAAGACCGCGGCAGAGACTGGACCGGTGAGCAGTTCTTC. The encoded protein is CASSQDRGRDWTGEQFF.

This clone showed up just a few times. The chain combines TRBV28 with TRBJ2-7; D possibly uses TRBD1 or TRBD2 (6 bases each). V was cut by 9 bases and J by 6 bases, with 18 bases left in between. The CDR3 length is 13 residues. Germline loops: CDR1 MDHEN, CDR2 SYDVKM. The CDR3 region has the DNA TGTGCCAGTTCCCCTGGTGGGGGGCGCGAGCAGTACTTC. Protein product: CASSPGGGREQYF.

This chain links TRBV6-5 with TRBJ1-2, with TRBD1 matching over 8 bases. The CDR3 sequence is 13 residues long. Looked up from germline, CDR1 is MNHEY and CDR2 is SVGAGI. The junction had 3 bases not matched to a gene; V was cut back by 6 bases and J by 3 bases. The CDR3 coding sequence is TGTGCCAGCAGCTTGACAGGGGACTATGGCTACACCTTC. Protein: CASSLTGDYGYTF.

The sample holds one count of this clone. The chain carries TRBV30 and TRBJ1-1, with 7 bases that match TRBD1. The V segment lost 2 bases and the J segment 0 bases; nucleotides outside the gene matches: 3. The CDR3 has 14 residues. CDR1 and CDR2 from the germline V gene are GTSNPN and SVGIG (reference sequence). The CDR3 region is CAWSWGQLNTEAFF. The DNA for the CDR3 is TGTGCCTGGAGTTGGGGACAGCTGAACACTGAAGCTTTCTTT. Drawing the rest from reference TRBV30 and TRBJ1-1, the complete variable domain is SQTIHQWPATLVQPVGSPLSLECTVEGTSNPNLYWYRQAAGRGLQLLFYSVGIGQISSEVPQNLSASRPQDRQFILSSKKLLLSDSGFYLCAWSWGQLNTEAFFGQGTRLTVV.

The table lists this clone with a count of one. V and J are TRBV5-4 and TRBJ2-1, with TRBD2 matching 11 bases. CDR3 length equals 13 residues. J gave up 4 bases and V 9 bases, and 3 bases lay outside the gene matches. CDR1 is SGHNT, CDR2 YYREEE, per germline (reference sequence). The CDR3 loop reads CATGTSGYNEQFF. The CDR3 DNA reads TGTGCCACCGGGACTAGCGGTTACAATGAGCAGTTCTTC.

The V and J genes are TRBV20-1 and TRBJ1-2; D remains ambiguous. The CDR3 is 10 residues long. The V gene's germline CDR1 is DFQATT and CDR2 SNEGSKA (reference sequence). Trimming pared 6 bases from V and 2 bases from J, leaving 4 bases between. In DNA form, the CDR3 reads TGCAGTGCGCACAACTATGGCTACACCTTC. The encoded protein is CSAHNYGYTF.